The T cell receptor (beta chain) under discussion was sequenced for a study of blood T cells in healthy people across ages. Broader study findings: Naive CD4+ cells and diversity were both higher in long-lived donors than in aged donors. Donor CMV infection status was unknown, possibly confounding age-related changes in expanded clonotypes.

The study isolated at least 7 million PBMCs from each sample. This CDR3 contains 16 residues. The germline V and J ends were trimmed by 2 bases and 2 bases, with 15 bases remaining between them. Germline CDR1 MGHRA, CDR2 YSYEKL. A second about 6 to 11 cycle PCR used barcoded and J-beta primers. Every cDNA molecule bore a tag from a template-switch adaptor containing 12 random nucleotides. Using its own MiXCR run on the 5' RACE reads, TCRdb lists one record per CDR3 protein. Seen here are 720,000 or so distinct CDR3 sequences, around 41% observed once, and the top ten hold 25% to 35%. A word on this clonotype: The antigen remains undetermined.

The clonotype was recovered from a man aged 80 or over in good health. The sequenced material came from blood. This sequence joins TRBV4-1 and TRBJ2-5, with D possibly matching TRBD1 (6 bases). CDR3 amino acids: CASSQTRTEFQETQYF. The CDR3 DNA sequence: TGCGCCAGCAGCCAAACCCGGACAGAGTTTCAAGAGACCCAGTACTTC.